This T cell receptor (beta chain) was profiled in a study of CD8 T cells in Susac syndrome. Reverse transcription used about 0.5 to 1 ug RNA and random hexamers. Amplification of TCR beta CDR3 across 54 Vbeta and 13 Jbeta was performed with immunoSEQ multiplex PCR. MiXCR was run by TCRdb on the immunoSEQ multiplex PCR reads, yielding one entry per CDR3 protein. Seen here are approximately 160,000 distinct CDR3 sequences, 80% to 95% observed once, and the top ten hold approximately 0.094%. The germline V and J ends were trimmed by 5 bases and 8 bases, with 15 bases remaining between them. CDR3 size: 13 residues. Germline values: CDR1 MGHRA, CDR2 YSYEKL. From blood CD8+ and CD4+ T cells, TCR beta sequences were generated.

This chain links TRBV4-1 with TRBJ1-2; no firm D call. Sequencing used CD4+ T cells from PBMCs. This clonotype originated in a human donor with multiple sclerosis. The DNA of the CDR3 is TGCGCCAGCAGCTCAAACGCCTTAGGGGGCTACACCTTC. Translated, it gives CASSSNALGGYTF.